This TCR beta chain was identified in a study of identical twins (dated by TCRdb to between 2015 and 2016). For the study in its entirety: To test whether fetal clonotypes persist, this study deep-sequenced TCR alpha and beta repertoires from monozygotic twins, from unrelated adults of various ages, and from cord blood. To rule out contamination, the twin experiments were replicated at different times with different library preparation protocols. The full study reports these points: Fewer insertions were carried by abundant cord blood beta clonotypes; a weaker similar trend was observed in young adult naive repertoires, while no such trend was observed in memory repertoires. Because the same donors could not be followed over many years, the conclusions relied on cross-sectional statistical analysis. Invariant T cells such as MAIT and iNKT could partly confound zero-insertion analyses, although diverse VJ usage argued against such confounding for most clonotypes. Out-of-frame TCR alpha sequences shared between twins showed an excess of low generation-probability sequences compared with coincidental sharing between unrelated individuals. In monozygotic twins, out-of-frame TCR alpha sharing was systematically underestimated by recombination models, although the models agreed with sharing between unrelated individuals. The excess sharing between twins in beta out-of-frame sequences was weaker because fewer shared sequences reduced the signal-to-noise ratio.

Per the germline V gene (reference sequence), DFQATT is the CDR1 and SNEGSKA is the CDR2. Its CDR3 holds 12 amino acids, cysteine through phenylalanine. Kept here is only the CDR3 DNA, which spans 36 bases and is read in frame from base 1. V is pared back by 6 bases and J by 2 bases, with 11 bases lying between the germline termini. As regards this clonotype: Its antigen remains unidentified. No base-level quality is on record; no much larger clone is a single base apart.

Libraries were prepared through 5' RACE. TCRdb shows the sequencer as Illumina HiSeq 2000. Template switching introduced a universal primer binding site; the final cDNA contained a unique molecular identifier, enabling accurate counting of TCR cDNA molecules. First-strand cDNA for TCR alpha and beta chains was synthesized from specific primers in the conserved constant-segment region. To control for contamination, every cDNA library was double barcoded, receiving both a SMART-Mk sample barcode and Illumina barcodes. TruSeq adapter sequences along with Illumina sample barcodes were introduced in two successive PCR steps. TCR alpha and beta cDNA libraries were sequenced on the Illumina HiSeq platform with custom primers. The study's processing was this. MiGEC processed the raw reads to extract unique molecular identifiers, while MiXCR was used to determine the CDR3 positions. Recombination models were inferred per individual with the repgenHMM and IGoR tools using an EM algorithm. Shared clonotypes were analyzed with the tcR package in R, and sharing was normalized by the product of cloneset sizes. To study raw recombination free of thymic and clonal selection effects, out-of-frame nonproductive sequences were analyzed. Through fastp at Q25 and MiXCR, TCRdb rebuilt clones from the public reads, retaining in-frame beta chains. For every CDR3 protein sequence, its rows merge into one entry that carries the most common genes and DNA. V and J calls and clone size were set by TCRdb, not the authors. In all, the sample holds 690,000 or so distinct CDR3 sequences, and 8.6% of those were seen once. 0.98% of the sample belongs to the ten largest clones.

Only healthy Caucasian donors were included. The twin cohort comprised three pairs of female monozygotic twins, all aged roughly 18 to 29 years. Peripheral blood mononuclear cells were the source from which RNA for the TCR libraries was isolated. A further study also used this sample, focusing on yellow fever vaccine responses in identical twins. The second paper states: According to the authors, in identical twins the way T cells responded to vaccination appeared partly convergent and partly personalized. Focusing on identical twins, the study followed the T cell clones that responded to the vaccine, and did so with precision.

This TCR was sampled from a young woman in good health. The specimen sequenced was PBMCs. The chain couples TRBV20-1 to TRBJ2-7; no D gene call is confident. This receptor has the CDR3 CSAWTNTYEQYF. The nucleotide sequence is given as TGCAGTGCGTGGACCAATACCTACGAGCAGTACTTC.